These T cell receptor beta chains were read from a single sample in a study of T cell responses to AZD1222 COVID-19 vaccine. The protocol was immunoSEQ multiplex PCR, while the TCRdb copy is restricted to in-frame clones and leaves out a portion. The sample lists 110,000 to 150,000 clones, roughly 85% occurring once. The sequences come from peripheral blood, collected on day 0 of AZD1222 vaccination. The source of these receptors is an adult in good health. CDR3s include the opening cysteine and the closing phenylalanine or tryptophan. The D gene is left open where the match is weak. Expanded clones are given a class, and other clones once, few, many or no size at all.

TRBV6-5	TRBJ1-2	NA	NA	CASSSLGGSGYGYTF	TGTGCCAGCAGTTCCCTTGGGGGGTCGGGCTATGGCTACACCTTC
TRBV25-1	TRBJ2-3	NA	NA	CASSVSDTQYF	TGTGCCAGCAGTGTATCAGATACGCAGTATTTT
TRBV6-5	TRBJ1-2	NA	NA	CASSPGVGGGYTF	TGTGCCAGCAGCCCCGGGGTGGGGGGTGGCTACACCTTC
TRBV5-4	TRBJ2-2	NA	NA	CASTTRENTGELFF	TGTGCCAGCACAACCCGGGAGAACACCGGGGAGCTGTTTTTT
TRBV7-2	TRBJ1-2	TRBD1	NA	CASSLAQGGYGYTF	TGTGCCAGCAGCTTAGCCCAGGGGGGCTATGGCTACACCTTC
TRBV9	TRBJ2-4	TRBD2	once	CASSVEAGGLGNIQYF	TGTGCCAGCAGCGTAGAAGCGGGGGGGCTTGGAAACATTCAGTACTTC
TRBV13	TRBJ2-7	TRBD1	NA	CASSQGQGETYEQYF	TGTGCCAGCAGCCAGGGACAGGGGGAAACCTACGAGCAGTACTTC
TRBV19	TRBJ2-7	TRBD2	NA	CASSTSGLNPYEQYF	TGTGCCAGTAGTACTTCGGGACTAAACCCCTACGAGCAGTACTTC
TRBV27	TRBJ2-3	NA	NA	CASSSRWTPDWTQYF	TGTGCCAGCAGTTCCCGATGGACCCCCGATTGGACGCAGTATTTT
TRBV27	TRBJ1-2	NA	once	CASRRGGRDYGYTF	TGTGCCAGCAGACGTGGGGGTAGAGACTATGGCTACACCTTC
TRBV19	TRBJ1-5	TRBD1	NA	CASSMDRGIIQPQHF	TGTGCCAGTAGTATGGACAGGGGTATTATTCAGCCCCAGCATTTT
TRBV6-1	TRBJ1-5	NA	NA	CASSDFSNQPQHF	TGTGCCAGCAGTGATTTTAGCAATCAGCCCCAGCATTTT
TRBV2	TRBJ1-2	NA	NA	CASTRQLPSGYTF	TGTGCCAGCACCAGACAGCTCCCGTCGGGCTACACCTTC
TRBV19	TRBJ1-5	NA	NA	CATTAVHHGNQPQHF	TGTGCCACCACGGCCGTACACCATGGCAATCAGCCCCAGCATTTT
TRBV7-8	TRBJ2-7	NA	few	CASSLAMHLEQYF	TGTGCCAGCAGCTTAGCGATGCACCTCGAGCAGTACTTC
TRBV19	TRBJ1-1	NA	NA	CASSPPGSAGGPF	TGTGCCAGTAGTCCCCCTGGAAGCGCGGGCGGGCCGTTT
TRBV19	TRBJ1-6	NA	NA	CASSIGSETNSPLHF	TGTGCCAGTAGTATAGGGTCGGAGACAAATTCACCCCTCCACTTT
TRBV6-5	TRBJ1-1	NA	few	CASSYIGLLRGTEAFF	TGTGCCAGCAGTTACATCGGACTCTTGAGAGGAACTGAAGCTTTCTTT
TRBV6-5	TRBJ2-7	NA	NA	CASSLEGSSYEQYF	TGTGCCAGCAGCCTGGAAGGGTCCTCCTACGAGCAGTACTTC
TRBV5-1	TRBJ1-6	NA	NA	CASSLLAVGADLRNSPLHF	TGCGCCAGCAGCTTGCTGGCCGTTGGGGCAGACCTGCGGAATTCACCCCTCCACTTT
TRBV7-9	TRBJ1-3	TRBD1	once	CATGQGNGNTIYF	TGTGCCACGGGACAGGGGAATGGAAACACCATATATTTT
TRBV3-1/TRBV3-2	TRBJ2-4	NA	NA	CASSPLGGGLAKNIQYF	TGTGCCAGCAGCCCTCTGGGAGGGGGACTAGCCAAAAACATTCAGTACTTC
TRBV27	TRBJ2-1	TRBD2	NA	CASRLEAGLVYNEQFF	TGTGCCAGCAGATTAGAAGCAGGACTAGTGTACAATGAGCAGTTCTTC
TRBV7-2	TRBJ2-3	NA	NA	CASSLELGDTQYF	TGTGCCAGCAGCTTAGAGCTAGGCGATACGCAGTATTTT
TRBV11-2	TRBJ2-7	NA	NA	CASSLVVRGGEQYF	TGTGCCAGCAGCTTAGTGGTCAGGGGGGGCGAGCAGTACTTC
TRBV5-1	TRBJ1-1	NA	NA	CASSPGRMNTEAFF	TGCGCCAGCAGCCCGGGACGGATGAACACTGAAGCTTTCTTT
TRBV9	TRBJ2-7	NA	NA	CASSPPVGGSSYEQYF	TGTGCCAGCAGCCCCCCGGTGGGAGGCAGCTCCTACGAGCAGTACTTC
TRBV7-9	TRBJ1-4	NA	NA	CASSLASDSKGTPNEKLFF	TGTGCCAGCAGCTTAGCGTCGGACTCAAAGGGCACACCTAATGAAAAACTGTTTTTT
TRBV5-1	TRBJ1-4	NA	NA	CASSLGPMGPTNEKLFF	TGCGCCAGCAGCTTGGGGCCAATGGGCCCCACTAATGAAAAACTGTTTTTT
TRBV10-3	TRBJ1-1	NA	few	CAISEWQLEAFF	TGTGCCATCAGTGAGTGGCAGCTTGAAGCTTTCTTT
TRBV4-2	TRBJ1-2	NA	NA	CASSQDRAGPPGYTF	TGTGCCAGCAGCCAAGACAGAGCGGGCCCCCCGGGCTACACCTTC
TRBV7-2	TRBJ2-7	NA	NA	CASTPPSNYEQYF	TGTGCCAGCACCCCGCCGTCCAACTACGAGCAGTACTTC
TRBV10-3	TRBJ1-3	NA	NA	CATSGTQTGGGNTIYF	TGTGCCACCTCCGGGACGCAAACTGGGGGGGGAAACACCATATATTTT
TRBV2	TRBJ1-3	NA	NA	CASSEESGNTIYF	TGTGCCAGCAGTGAAGAGTCGGGAAACACCATATATTTT
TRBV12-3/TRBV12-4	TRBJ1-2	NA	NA	CASSSNQGTSGTF	TGTGCCAGCAGCTCCAATCAGGGAACCTCGGGAACCTTC
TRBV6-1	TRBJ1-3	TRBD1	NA	CASSEQGGSGNTIYF	TGTGCCAGCAGTGAACAGGGGGGGTCTGGAAACACCATATATTTT
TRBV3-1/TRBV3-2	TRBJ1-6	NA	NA	CASSQAVGVNSPLHF	TGTGCCAGCAGCCAAGCCGTCGGGGTGAATTCACCCCTCCACTTT
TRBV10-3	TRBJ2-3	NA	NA	CAASGSGTDTQYF	TGTGCCGCCAGTGGGAGCGGGACAGATACGCAGTATTTT
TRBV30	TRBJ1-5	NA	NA	CAWSRVRGAGQPQHF	TGTGCCTGGAGTAGGGTTCGGGGGGCAGGTCAGCCCCAGCATTTT
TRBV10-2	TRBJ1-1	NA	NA	CASSEGTNTEAFF	TGCGCCAGCAGTGAAGGAACGAACACTGAAGCTTTCTTT
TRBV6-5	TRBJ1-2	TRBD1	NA	CASSKQGAYYGYTF	TGTGCCAGCAGTAAACAGGGGGCCTACTATGGCTACACCTTC
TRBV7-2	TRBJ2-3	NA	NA	CASSSYQERGQYF	TGTGCCAGCAGCTCCTACCAGGAGCGTGGGCAGTATTTT
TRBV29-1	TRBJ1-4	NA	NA	CSVEGTNEKLFF	TGCAGCGTTGAGGGTACTAATGAAAAACTGTTTTTT
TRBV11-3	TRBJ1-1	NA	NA	CASSQNGRMNTEAFF	TGTGCCAGCAGCCAAAACGGTAGGATGAACACTGAAGCTTTCTTT
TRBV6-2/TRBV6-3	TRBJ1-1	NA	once	CASRLEFSMNTEAFF	TGTGCCAGCCGTTTAGAGTTCAGCATGAACACTGAAGCTTTCTTT
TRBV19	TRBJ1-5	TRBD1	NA	CASSLPDRQGRYQPQHF	TGTGCCAGTAGTCTCCCGGACAGACAGGGGCGATATCAGCCCCAGCATTTT
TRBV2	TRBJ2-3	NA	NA	CASRDMGEYTQYF	TGTGCCAGCAGGGACATGGGGGAATATACGCAGTATTTT
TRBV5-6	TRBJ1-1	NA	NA	CASSLARLNTEAFF	TGTGCCAGCAGCTTGGCGCGATTAAACACTGAAGCTTTCTTT
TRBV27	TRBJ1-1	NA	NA	CASSKQGGTSEAFF	TGTGCCAGCAGTAAACAGGGTGGGACCTCGGAAGCTTTCTTT
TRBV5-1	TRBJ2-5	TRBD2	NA	CASSFRGREGETQYF	TGCGCCAGCAGCTTCCGCGGGAGGGAGGGAGAGACCCAGTACTTC
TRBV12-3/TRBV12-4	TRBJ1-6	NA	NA	CASTSTGTLHF	TGTGCCAGCACCTCTACAGGGACCCTCCACTTT